This TCR beta chain originates from a study of blood T cell repertoires in COVID-19. Study in general: Researchers got acute and convalescent COVID-19 samples from the United States, Italy and Spain. T cells, B-cell-depleted T cells, or PBMCs provided the cDNA or gDNA that served as material.

Source study methods: From reference gene primer amplification, estimates of nucleated cell counts were derived. Profiling relied on immunoSEQ multiplex PCR, and the TCRdb table lists in-frame clones only, not all of them. V and J calls and clone size are copied from that table; D and trimming were computed from the DNA. The repertoire holds tens of thousands of clones, with around 90% as singletons. This clone was counted once. Germline-derived CDR1 and CDR2 are LGHDT and YNNKEL (reference sequence). The length of the CDR3 is 12 residues. Trimming cost V 3 bases and J 7 bases, with 9 bases left between them.

Input material: peripheral blood. This chain uses TRBV3-1 (or the pseudogene TRBV3-2) with TRBJ1-1; possible D gene TRBD1, 6 bases. This clonotype originated in a human donor with active COVID-19. The donor label of this sample is uncertain. The CDR3 sequence: CASSHAGVEAFF. The DNA for the CDR3 is TGTGCCAGCAGCCATGCAGGGGTTGAAGCTTTCTTT.